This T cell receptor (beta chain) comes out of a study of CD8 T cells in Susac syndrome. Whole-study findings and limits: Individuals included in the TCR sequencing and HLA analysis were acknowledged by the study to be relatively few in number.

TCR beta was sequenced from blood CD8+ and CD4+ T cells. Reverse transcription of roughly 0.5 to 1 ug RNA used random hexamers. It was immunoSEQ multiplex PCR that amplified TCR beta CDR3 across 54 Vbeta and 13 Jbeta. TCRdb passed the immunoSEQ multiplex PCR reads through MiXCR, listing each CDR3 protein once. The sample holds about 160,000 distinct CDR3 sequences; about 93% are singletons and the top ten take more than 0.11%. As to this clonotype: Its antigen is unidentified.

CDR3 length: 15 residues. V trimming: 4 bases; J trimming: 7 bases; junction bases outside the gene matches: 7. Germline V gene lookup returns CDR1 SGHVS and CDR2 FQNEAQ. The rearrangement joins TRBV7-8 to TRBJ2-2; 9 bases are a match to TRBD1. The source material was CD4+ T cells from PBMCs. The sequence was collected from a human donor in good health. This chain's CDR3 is CASSSSGTGFGELFF. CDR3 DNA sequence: TGTGCCAGCAGCTCCTCCGGGACAGGGTTCGGGGAGCTGTTTTTT.